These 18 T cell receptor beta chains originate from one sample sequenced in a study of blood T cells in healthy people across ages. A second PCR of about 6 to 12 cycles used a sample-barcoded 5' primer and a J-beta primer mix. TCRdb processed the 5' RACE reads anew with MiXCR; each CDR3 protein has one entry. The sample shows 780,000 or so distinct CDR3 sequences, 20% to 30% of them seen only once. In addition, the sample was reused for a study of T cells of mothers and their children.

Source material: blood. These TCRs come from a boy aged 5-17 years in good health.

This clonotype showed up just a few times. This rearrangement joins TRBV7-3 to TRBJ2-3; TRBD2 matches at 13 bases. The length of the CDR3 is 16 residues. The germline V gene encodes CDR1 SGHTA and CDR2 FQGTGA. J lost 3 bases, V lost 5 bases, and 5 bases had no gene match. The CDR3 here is CASSMTSGGMTDTQYF. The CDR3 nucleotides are TGTGCCAGCAGCATGACTAGCGGGGGGATGACAGATACGCAGTATTTT.

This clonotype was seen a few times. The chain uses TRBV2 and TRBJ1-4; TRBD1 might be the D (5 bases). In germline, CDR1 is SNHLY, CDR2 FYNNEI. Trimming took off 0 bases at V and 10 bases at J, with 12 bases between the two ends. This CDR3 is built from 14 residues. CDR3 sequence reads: CASSEALQGGKLFF. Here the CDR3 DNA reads TGTGCCAGCAGTGAAGCGCTTCAGGGTGGAAAACTGTTTTTT.

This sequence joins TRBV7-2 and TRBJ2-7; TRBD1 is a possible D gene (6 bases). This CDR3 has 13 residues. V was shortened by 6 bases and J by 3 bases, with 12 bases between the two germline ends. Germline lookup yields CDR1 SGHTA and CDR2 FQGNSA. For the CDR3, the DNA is TGTGCCAGCAGAACAGGGACCCTCTACGAGCAGTACTTC. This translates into CASRTGTLYEQYF.

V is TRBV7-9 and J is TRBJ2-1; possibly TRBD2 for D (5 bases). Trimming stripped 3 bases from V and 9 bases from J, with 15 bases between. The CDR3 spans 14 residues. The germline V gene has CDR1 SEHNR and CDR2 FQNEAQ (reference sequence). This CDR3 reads CASSFSGGSSEQFF. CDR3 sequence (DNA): TGTGCCAGCAGCTTTTCCGGTGGGAGCAGTGAGCAGTTCTTC.

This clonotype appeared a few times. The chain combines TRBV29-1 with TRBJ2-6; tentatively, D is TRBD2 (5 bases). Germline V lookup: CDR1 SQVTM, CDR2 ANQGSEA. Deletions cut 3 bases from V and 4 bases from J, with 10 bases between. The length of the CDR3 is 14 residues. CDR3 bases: TGCAGCGTTGAGAGGGAGTTGGGGGCCAACGTCCTGACTTTC. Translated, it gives CSVERELGANVLTF.

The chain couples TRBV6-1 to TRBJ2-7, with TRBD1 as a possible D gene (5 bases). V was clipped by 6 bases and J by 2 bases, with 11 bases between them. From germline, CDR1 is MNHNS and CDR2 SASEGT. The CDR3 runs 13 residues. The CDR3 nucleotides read TGTGCCAGCAGGACAGCACCCACCTACGAGCAGTACTTC. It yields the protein CASRTAPTYEQYF.

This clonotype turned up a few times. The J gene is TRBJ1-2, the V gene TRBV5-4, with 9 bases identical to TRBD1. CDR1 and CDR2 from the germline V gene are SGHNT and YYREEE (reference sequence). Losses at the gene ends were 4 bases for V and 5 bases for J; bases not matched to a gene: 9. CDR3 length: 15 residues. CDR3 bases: TGTGCCAGCAGCGGGGGACAGGGAGGGTTGTATGGCTACACCTTC. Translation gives CASSGGQGGLYGYTF.

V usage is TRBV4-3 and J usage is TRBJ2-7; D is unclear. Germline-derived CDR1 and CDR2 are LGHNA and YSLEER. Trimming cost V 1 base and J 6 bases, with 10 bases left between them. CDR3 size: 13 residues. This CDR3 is CASSQADSREQYF. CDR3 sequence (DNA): TGCGCCAGCAGCCAAGCGGATAGTCGCGAGCAGTACTTC.

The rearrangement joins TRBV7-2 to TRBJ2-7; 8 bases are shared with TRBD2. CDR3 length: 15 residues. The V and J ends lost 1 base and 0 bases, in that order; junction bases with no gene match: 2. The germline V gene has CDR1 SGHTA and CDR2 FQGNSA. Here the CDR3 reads CASSLGSGASYEQYF. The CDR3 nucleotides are TGTGCCAGCAGCTTAGGTAGCGGGGCCTCCTACGAGCAGTACTTC.

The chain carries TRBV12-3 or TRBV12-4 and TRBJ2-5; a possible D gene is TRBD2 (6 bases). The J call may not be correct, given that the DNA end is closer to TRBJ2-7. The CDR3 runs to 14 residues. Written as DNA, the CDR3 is TGTGCCAGCAGTGACCCCGGGGGTTCCTACGAGCAGTACTTC. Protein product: CASSDPGGSYEQYF.

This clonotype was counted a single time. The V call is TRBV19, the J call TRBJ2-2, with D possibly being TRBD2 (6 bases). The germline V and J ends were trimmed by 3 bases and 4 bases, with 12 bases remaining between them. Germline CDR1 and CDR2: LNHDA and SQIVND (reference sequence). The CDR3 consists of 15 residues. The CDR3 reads CASSMFGTATGELFF. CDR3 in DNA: TGTGCCAGTAGTATGTTTGGGACTGCCACCGGGGAGCTGTTTTTT. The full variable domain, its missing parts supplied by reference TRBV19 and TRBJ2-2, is DGGITQSPKYLFRKEGQNVTLSCEQNLNHDAMYWYRQDPGQGLRLIYYSQIVNDFQKGDIAEGYSVSREKKESFPLTVTSAQKNPTAFYLCASSMFGTATGELFFGEGSRLTVL.

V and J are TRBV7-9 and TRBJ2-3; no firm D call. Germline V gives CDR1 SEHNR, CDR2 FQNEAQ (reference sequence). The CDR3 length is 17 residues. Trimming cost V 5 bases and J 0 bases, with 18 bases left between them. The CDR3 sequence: CASSPFGSGVSTDTQYF. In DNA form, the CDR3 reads TGTGCCAGCAGCCCATTCGGGTCCGGAGTTAGCACAGATACGCAGTATTTT.

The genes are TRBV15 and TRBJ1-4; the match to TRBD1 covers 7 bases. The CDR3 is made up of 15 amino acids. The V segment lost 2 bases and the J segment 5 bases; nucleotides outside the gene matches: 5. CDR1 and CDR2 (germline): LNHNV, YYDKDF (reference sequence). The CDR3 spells CATSRRDRPNEKLFF. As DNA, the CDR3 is TGTGCCACCAGCAGACGGGACAGACCCAATGAAAAACTGTTTTTT.

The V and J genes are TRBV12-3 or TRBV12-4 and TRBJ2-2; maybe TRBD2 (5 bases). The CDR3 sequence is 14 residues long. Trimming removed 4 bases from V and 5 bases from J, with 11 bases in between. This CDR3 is CASSSNPGTGELFF. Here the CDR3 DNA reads TGTGCCAGCAGTTCTAATCCGGGAACCGGGGAGCTGTTTTTT.

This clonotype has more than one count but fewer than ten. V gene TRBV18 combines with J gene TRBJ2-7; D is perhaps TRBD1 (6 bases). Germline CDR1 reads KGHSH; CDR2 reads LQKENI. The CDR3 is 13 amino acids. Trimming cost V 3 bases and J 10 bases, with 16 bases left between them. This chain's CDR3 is CASSPLDSSEQYF. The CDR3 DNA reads TGTGCCAGCTCACCCTTGGACAGCTCAGAACAGTACTTC.

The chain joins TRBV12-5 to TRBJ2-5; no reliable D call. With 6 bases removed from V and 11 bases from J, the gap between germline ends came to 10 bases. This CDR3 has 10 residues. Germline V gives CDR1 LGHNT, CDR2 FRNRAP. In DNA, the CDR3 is TGTGCTAGTGGCTTAACCGGGCAGTACTTC. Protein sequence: CASGLTGQYF.

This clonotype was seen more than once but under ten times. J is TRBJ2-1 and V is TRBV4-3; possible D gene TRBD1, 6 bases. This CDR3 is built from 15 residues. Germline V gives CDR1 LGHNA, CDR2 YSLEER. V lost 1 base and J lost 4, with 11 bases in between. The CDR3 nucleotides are TGCGCCAGCAGCCAAGCCCAGGACAGTTACAATGAGCAGTTCTTC. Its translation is CASSQAQDSYNEQFF.

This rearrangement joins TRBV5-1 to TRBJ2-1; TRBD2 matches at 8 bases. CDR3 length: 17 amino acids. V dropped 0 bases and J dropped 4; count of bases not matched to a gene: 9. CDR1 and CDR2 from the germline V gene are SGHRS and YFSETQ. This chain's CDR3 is CASSLASGGVLYNEQFF. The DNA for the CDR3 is TGCGCCAGCAGCTTGGCCTCGGGGGGGGTCCTTTACAATGAGCAGTTCTTC.